This T cell receptor (beta chain) appears in the sequencing data of a study of T cell responses to AZD1222 COVID-19 vaccine. Study observations and caveats: Samples come after the peak T cell response, not at day 14. Per reports, nearly half of all spike-specific TCRs target regions that are unmutated in variants. Among the donors, most were white British and more were female, and clonal diversity was possibly underestimated.

The CDR3 is 14 residues long. The germline CDR1 and CDR2 sequences are SGHTA and FQGNSA. Trimming removed 6 bases from V and 1 base from J, with 12 bases in between. A word on this clone: The antigen remains unidentified.

The table came from immunoSEQ multiplex PCR; TCRdb's copy has only in-frame clones and leaves some out. The sample has 200,000 to 250,000 clones, about 92% seen once. This material consisted of peripheral blood, taken on day 0 of MenACWY control vaccination. This chain joins TRBV7-2 and TRBJ1-1, with TRBD1 as a possible D gene (6 bases). This receptor was taken from an adult in good health. CDR3 DNA: TGTGCCAGCAGACAGGGCCAGGCGAACACTGAAGCTTTCTTT. Translation: CASRQGQANTEAFF.